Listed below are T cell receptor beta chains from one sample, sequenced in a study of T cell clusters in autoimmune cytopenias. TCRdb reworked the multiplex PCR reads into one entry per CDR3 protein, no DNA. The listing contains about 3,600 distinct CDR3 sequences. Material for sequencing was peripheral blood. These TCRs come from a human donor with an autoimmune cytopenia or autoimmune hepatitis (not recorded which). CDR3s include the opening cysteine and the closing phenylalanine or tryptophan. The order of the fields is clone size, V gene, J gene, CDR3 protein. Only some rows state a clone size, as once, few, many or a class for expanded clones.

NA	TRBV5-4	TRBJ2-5	CASSLPGTMETQYF
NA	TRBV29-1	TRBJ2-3	CSVEDQNWPSTDTQYF
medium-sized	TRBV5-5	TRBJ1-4	CASSFGTGWGEKLFF
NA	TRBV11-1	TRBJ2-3	CASSSFTSGGTDTQYF
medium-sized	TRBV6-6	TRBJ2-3	CASSYYKTGTDTQYF
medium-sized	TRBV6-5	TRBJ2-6	CASRDLQGTGANVLTF
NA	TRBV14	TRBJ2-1	CASSQAGTKYNEQFF
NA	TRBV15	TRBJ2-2	CATSISARANTGELFF
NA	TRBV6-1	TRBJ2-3	CATIQRSTDTQYF
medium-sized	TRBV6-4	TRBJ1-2	CASSDTGQALYGYTF
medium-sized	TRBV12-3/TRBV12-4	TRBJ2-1	CASSLGRRVGQFF
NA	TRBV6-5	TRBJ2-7	CASSYSPGALLYEQYF
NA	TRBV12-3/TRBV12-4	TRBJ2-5	CASSYRPQGIGQETQYF
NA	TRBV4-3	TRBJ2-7	CASSQGATDLGPYEQYF
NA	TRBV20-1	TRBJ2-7	CIARVWQGAPYEQYF
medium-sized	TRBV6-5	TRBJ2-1	CASSEWQYNEQFF
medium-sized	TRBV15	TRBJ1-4	CATSYDRGNEKLFF
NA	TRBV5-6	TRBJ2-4	CASSPLKDNLAKNIQYF
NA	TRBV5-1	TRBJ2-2	CASGQGGTGELFF
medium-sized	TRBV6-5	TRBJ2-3	CASTRLAGGSTDTQYF
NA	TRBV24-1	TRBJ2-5	CATSDGQDSQETQYF
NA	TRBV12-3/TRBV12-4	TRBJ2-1	CASSYQGAQFF
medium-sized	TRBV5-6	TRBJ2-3	CASSLMGQGFTSTDTQYF
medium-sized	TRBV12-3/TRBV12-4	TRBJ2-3	CASSLGSGGADTQYF
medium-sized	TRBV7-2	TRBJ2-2	CASYTGGPNTGELFF
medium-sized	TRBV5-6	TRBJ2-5	CASSHSRALGTQYF
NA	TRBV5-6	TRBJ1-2	CASSLAPGPESGGYTF
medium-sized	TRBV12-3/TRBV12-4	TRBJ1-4	CASSFDRGELFF
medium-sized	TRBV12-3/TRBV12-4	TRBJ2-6	CASNHDSNSGANVLTF
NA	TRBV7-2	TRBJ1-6	CASSLAPGASYNSPLHF
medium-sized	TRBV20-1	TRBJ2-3	CSARSGGPTDTQYF
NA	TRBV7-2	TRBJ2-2	CASSLSDFPNTGELFF
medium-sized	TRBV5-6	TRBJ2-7	CASSRQGTSYEQYF
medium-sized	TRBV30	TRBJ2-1	CAESNSYNEQFF
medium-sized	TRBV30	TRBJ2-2	CAWRRTTGAGELFF